Listed below are T cell receptor beta chains from one sample, sequenced in a study of blood T cell repertoires in COVID-19. The protocol was immunoSEQ multiplex PCR, while the TCRdb copy is restricted to in-frame clones and leaves out a portion. The sample has 75,000 to 95,000 clones; 85% to 90% are singletons. Sequenced input: peripheral blood. The origin of the receptors is a man aged 50 to 59 with active COVID-19. Both conserved end residues are part of each CDR3. A D gene is named only where the DNA matches it firmly. Expanded clones are given a class, and other clones once, few, many or no size at all.

d_gene	v_gene	j_gene	abundance	CDR3nt	CDR3aa
-	TRBV5-8	TRBJ1-5	-	TGTGCCAGCAGCTTGGAGGGGCTCGGAAGCCAGCCCCAGCATTTT	CASSLEGLGSQPQHF
TRBD2	TRBV7-2	TRBJ2-3	-	TGTGCCAGCGGCCCTAGCGGGGGGGGCCCAGATACGCAGTATTTT	CASGPSGGGPDTQYF
-	TRBV6-5	TRBJ1-1	-	TGTGCCAGCAGTTACTATCCCGGACAGAACCAAGCTTTCTTT	CASSYYPGQNQAFF
-	TRBV2	TRBJ1-5	-	TGTGCCAGCAGTGCAGGAGGGGATCAGCCCCAGCATTTT	CASSAGGDQPQHF
-	TRBV10-1	TRBJ2-7	-	TGCGCCAGCAGTGCTTCCCAGGGATACGAGCAGTACTTC	CASSASQGYEQYF
TRBD1	TRBV19	TRBJ1-1	once	TGTGCCAGTTCCCCCGACAGGGGCACTGAAGCTTTCTTT	CASSPDRGTEAFF
TRBD1	TRBV3-1/TRBV3-2	TRBJ2-7	-	TGTGCCAGCAGCCAAGACCGGGACAGGCAGTACTTC	CASSQDRDRQYF
TRBD1	TRBV7-3	TRBJ2-6	-	TGTGCCAGCAGCTTAGGTCCCGGGACAGGGGGCTCTGGGGCCAACGTCCTGACTTTC	CASSLGPGTGGSGANVLTF
-	TRBV4-3	TRBJ2-2	-	TGCGCCAGCAGCCATCGCTATGAGGGTGCCGGGGAGCTGTTTTTT	CASSHRYEGAGELFF
TRBD1	TRBV11-3	TRBJ2-3	-	TGTGCCAGCAGCTTAGGGGTCCCACAGGGGCAGGATACGCAGTATTTT	CASSLGVPQGQDTQYF
-	TRBV2	TRBJ2-1	-	TGTGCCAGCCTGACAGAGTACAATGAGCAGTTCTTC	CASLTEYNEQFF
-	TRBV6-1	TRBJ1-1	-	TGTGCCAGCAGTGCCCCTACCGGGACACTCATCTCTGAAGCTTTCTTT	CASSAPTGTLISEAFF
-	TRBV19	TRBJ1-2	-	TGTGCCAGTAGTATAGGCCAGGGAAGTGGCTACACCTTC	CASSIGQGSGYTF
-	TRBV28	TRBJ2-7	once	TGTGCCAGCATCGCACAGGGGGGGACACTTCACTACGAGCAGTACTTC	CASIAQGGTLHYEQYF
-	TRBV6-2/TRBV6-3	TRBJ2-5	-	TGTGCCAGCAGTCTTGACAGGAGAGAGACCCAGTACTTC	CASSLDRRETQYF
-	TRBV7-8	TRBJ2-7	-	TGTGCCAGCAGCCGCGACAGATCCTACGAGCAGTACTTC	CASSRDRSYEQYF
-	TRBV24-1	TRBJ2-2	-	TGTGCCACCAGTGATTTGATCGCCGGGTCCCTCGAGGGAAACACCGGGGAGCTGTTTTTT	CATSDLIAGSLEGNTGELFF
TRBD2	TRBV6-6	TRBJ2-3	-	TGTGCCAGCAATCTAGCGGGAGGCACAGATACGCAGTATTTT	CASNLAGGTDTQYF
TRBD1	TRBV18	TRBJ1-1	-	TGTGCCTCCGCCACACAGGGGATGAACACTGAAGCTTTCTTT	CASATQGMNTEAFF
-	TRBV19	TRBJ1-3	once	TGTGCCAGCGGCCCAGGACAGCAACTCGCGGGAAACACCATATATTTT	CASGPGQQLAGNTIYF
-	TRBV6-2/TRBV6-3	TRBJ1-5	-	TGTGCCAGCAGTTACTCCAGGGGTAGCAATCAGCCCCAGCATTTT	CASSYSRGSNQPQHF
TRBD2	TRBV18	TRBJ2-3	-	TGTGCCAGCTCACCACGCGGGACTAGCGGGGTTAGCACAGATACGCAGTATTTT	CASSPRGTSGVSTDTQYF
-	TRBV19	TRBJ1-2	few	TGTGCCAGTAGTCCCCCCGCAGGTCTCTATGGCTACACCTTC	CASSPPAGLYGYTF
TRBD2	TRBV27	TRBJ2-3	-	TGTGCCAGCAGCTCTAGCGGGAGTTTCACAGATACGCAGTATTTT	CASSSSGSFTDTQYF
TRBD2	TRBV10-3	TRBJ2-7	-	TGTGCCACAACTAGCGGGAACGACCACGAGCAGTACTTC	CATTSGNDHEQYF
-	TRBV29-1	TRBJ1-1	-	TGCAGCGTCCGGGTATGGGGAGGCACTGAAGCTTTCTTT	CSVRVWGGTEAFF
TRBD1	TRBV4-3	TRBJ1-6	-	TGCGCCAGCAGCCAAGAGGGGACAGGGGGCTTTTCACCCCTCCACTTT	CASSQEGTGGFSPLHF
-	TRBV28	TRBJ2-7	-	TGTGCCAGCAGTAGATGGGACACCACCTACGAGCAGTACTTC	CASSRWDTTYEQYF
-	TRBV3-1/TRBV3-2	TRBJ1-5	-	TGTGCCAGCAGCCAAGATCTTGGCCCAAATCAGCCCCAGCATTTT	CASSQDLGPNQPQHF
TRBD1	TRBV15	TRBJ2-2	-	TGTGCCACTTCGAGGGACAGGGGGAACACCGGGGAGCTGTTTTTT	CATSRDRGNTGELFF
-	TRBV28	TRBJ1-2	-	TGTGCCAGCAGTTTAACAGGGTGGGGTGGCTACACCTTC	CASSLTGWGGYTF
-	TRBV5-8	TRBJ2-7	-	TGTGCCAGCAGCCCGAATAAGGGACCACAGGGAAGCTCCTACGAGCAGTACTTC	CASSPNKGPQGSSYEQYF
TRBD1	TRBV5-1	TRBJ2-5	-	TGCGCCAGCAGCACCCGGGACAGACAAGAGACCCAGTACTTC	CASSTRDRQETQYF
-	TRBV7-9	TRBJ1-4	-	TGTGCCAGCAGCTTAGAGGGGCAGCTAACTAATGAAAAACTGTTTTTT	CASSLEGQLTNEKLFF
-	TRBV5-1	TRBJ2-5	-	TGCGCCAGCAGCTTGGCCTCCTCAGGACTAAAACAAGAGACCCAGTACTTC	CASSLASSGLKQETQYF
-	TRBV19	TRBJ2-1	-	TGTGCCAGTAGTATACGAGGAATGAACAATGAGCAGTTCTTC	CASSIRGMNNEQFF
-	TRBV9	TRBJ2-3	-	TGTGCCAGCAGCGTGATGGAGTTGGGGGGTAAGCAGTATTTT	CASSVMELGGKQYF
-	TRBV6-1	TRBJ2-7	-	TGTGCCAGCAGTGACCGGGCGGGCGAGCAGTACTTC	CASSDRAGEQYF
TRBD2	TRBV5-1	TRBJ2-5	-	TGCGCCAGCAGCGAAGGAGTAGCGGGGGCCGGGGAGACCCAGTACTTC	CASSEGVAGAGETQYF
-	TRBV5-1	TRBJ1-2	-	TGCGCCAGCAGCCCGGGAGGATATGGCTACACCTTC	CASSPGGYGYTF
TRBD2	TRBV5-4	TRBJ2-2	-	TGTGCCAGCAGCTTGCGCGGGAGCGTCACCGGGGAGCTGTTTTTT	CASSLRGSVTGELFF
-	TRBV5-4	TRBJ1-1	-	TGTGCCAGCAGCTTGACCGGGGTCATGAACACTGAAGCTTTCTTT	CASSLTGVMNTEAFF
-	TRBV5-6	TRBJ1-3	-	TGTGCCAGCAGCCCACAGGGTTCAAGAAACACCATATATTTT	CASSPQGSRNTIYF
TRBD1	TRBV3-1/TRBV3-2	TRBJ1-6	few	TGTGCCAGCAGCGGAAGCGAACAGGGGAAGAATTCACCCCTCCACTTT	CASSGSEQGKNSPLHF
TRBD2	TRBV2	TRBJ2-7	-	TGTGCCAGCAGTGTAACTAGCGGGAGAGGCGAGCAGTACTTC	CASSVTSGRGEQYF
-	TRBV2	TRBJ1-5	few	TGTGCCAGCAGTGATCGGTATGGGCAATTAGGAAATAGCAATCAGCCCCAGCATTTT	CASSDRYGQLGNSNQPQHF
-	TRBV3-1/TRBV3-2	TRBJ2-7	-	TGTGCCAGCAGCCAAACGCAAAGGGGCTGGTTGGTCGAGCAGTACTTC	CASSQTQRGWLVEQYF
-	TRBV2	TRBJ1-2	-	TGTGCCAGCAGTGAAGGGCAGGCCTATGGCTACACCTTC	CASSEGQAYGYTF
TRBD2	TRBV6-1	TRBJ2-3	once	TGTGCCAGCAGTGAATCAGGGACTAGCGGAAATACGCAGTATTTT	CASSESGTSGNTQYF